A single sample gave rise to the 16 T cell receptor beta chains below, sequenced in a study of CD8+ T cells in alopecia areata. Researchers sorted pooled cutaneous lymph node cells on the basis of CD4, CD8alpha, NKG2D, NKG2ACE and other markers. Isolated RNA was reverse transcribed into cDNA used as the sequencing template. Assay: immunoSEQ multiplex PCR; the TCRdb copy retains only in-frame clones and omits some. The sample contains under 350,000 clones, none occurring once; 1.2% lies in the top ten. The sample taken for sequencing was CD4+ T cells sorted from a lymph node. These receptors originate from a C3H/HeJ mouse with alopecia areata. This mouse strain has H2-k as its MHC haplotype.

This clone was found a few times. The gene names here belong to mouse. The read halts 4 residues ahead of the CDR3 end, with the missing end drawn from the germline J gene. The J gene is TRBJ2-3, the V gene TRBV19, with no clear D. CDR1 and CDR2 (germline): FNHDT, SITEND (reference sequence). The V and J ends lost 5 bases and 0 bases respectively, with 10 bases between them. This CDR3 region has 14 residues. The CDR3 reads CASSLLSSAETLYF. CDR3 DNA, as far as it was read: TGTGCCAGCAGCCTACTTTCTAGTGCAGAA.

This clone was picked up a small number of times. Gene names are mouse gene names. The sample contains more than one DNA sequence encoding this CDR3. CDR3 protein: CASSAQGRTEVFF. The sequenced CDR3 bases are TGTGCCAGCAGTGCGCAGGGGAGGACA. V and J are TRBV13-1 and TRBJ1-1, with a possible D match to TRBD1 (6 bases). The read comes to an end 4 residues before the CDR3 does, leaving the germline J gene to fill in the end. This CDR3 region has 13 residues. Germline assignment: CDR1 NSHNY and CDR2 SYGAGN.

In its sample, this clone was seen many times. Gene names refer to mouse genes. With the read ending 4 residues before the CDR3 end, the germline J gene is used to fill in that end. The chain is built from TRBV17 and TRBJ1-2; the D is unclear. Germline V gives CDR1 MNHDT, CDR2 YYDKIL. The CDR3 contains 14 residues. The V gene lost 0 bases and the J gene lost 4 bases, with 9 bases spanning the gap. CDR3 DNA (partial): TGTGCTAGCAGTAGAGATAAGGGTCGCTCC. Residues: CASSRDKGRS. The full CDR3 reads CASSRDKGRSDYTF.

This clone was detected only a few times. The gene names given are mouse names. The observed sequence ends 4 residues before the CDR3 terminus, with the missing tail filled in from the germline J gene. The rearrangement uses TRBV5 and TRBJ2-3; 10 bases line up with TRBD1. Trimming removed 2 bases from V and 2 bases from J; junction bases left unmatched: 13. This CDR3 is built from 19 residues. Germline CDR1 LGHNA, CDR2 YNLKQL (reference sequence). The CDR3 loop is CASSQLSQRQGALAETLYF. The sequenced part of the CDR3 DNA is TGTGCCAGCAGCCAACTTTCCCAACGACAGGGGGCGCTTGCAGAA.

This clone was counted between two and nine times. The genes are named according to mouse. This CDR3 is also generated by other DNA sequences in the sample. The CDR3 DNA, read in part, is TGTGCCAGCAGCCCCACAGGGGGGAAAGAC. Amino acid sequence: CASSPTGGKD. The full CDR3 protein reads CASSPTGGKDTQYF. The chain uses TRBV5 and TRBJ2-5; 8 bases fit TRBD1. Read sequence stops 4 residues before the CDR3 end, and the germline J gene provides the missing end. CDR1 and CDR2 from the germline V gene are LGHNA and YNLKQL (reference sequence). The CDR3 runs 14 residues.

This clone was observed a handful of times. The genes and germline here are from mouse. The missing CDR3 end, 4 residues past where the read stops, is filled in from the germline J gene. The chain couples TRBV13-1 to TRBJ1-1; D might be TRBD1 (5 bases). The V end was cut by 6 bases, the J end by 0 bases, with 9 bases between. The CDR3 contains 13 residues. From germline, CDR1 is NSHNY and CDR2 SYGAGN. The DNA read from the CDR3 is TGTGCCAGCAAAGGACAAGCAAACACA. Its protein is CASKGQANT. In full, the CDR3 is CASKGQANTEVFF.

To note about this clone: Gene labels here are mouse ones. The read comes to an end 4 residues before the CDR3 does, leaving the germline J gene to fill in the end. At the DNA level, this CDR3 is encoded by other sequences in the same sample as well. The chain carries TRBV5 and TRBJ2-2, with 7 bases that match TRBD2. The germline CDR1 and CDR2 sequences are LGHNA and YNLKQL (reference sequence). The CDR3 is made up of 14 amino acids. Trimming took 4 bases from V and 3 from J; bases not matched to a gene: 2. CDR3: CASSRLGDTGQLYF. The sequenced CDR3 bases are TGTGCCAGCAGCCGACTGGGAGACACCGGG.

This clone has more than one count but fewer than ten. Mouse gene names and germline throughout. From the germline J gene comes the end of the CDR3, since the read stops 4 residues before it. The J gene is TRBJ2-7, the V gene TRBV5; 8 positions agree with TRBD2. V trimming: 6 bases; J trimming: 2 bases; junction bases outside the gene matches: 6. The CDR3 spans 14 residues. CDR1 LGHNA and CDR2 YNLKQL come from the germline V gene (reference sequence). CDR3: CASRPGTGTYEQYF. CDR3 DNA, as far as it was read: TGTGCCAGCAGACCCGGGACTGGTACCTAT.

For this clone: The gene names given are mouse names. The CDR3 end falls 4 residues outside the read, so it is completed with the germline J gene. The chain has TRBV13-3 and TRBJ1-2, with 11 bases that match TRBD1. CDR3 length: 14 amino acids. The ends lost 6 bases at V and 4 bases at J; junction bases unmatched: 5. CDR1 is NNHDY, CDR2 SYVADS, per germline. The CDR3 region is CASKRGQGASDYTF. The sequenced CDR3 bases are TGTGCCAGCAAACGCGGACAGGGGGCCTCC.

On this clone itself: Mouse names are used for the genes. The CDR3 protein is CASSQDWDDTGQLYF. The part of the CDR3 DNA that was read is TGTGCCAGCAGCCAAGACTGGGACGACACCGGG. The V gene is TRBV5, the J gene TRBJ2-2; either TRBD1 or TRBD2 may fit D (5 bases each). The read gets to within 4 residues of the CDR3 end, and the germline J gene fills in the rest. Germline values: CDR1 LGHNA, CDR2 YNLKQL (reference sequence). V was clipped by 0 bases and J by 3 bases, with 8 bases between them. CDR3 size: 15 residues.

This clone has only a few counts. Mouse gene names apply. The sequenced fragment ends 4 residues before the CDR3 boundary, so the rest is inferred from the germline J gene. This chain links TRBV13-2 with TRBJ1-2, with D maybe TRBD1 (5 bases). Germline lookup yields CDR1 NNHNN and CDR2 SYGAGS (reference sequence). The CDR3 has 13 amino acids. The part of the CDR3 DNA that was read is TGTGCCAGCGGTGATGCACAGGACCCC. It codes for CASGDAQDP. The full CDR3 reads CASGDAQDPDYTF.

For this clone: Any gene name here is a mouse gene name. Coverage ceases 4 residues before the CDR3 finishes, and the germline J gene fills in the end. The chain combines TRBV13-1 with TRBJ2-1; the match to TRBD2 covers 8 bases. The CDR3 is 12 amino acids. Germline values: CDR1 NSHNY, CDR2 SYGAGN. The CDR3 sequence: CASRRTGAEQFF. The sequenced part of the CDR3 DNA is TGTGCCAGCAGGAGGACTGGGGCT.

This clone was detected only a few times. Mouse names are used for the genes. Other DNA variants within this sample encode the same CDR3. The DNA read from the CDR3 is TGTGCCAGCAGCCAACAGGGGGCTAATTCGCCC. Its protein is CASSQQGANSP. The whole CDR3 sequence is CASSQQGANSPLYF. This chain connects TRBV5 to TRBJ1-6, with 8 bases identical to TRBD1. The observed sequence ends 3 residues before the CDR3 terminus, with the missing tail filled in from the germline J gene. TRBJ1-6 is classed as an ORF, of uncertain function. CDR1 is LGHNA, CDR2 YNLKQL, per germline (reference sequence). This CDR3 comprises 14 residues. V lost 2 bases to trimming and J lost 6 bases; unmatched junction nucleotides: 0.

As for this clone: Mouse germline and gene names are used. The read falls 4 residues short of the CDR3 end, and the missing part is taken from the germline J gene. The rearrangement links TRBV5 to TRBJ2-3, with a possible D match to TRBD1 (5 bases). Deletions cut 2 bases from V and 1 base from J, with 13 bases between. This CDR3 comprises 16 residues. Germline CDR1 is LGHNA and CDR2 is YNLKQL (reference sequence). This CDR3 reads CASSQQGKVGAETLYF. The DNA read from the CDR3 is TGTGCCAGCAGCCAACAGGGAAAGGTGGGTGCAGAA.

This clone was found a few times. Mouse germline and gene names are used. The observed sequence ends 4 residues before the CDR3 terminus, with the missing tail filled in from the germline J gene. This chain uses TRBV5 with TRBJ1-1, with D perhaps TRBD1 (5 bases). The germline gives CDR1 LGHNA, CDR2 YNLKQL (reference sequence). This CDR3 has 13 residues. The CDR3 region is CASSHQGKGEVFF. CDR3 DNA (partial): TGTGCCAGCAGCCACCAGGGAAAGGGA.

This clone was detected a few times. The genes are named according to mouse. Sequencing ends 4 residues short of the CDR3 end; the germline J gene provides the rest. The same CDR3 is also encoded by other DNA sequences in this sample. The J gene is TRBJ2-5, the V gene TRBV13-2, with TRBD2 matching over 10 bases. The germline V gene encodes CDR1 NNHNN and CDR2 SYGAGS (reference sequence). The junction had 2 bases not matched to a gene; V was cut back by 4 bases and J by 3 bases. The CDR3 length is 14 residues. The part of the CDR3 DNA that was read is TGTGCCAGCGGTCCGGGACTGGGGCAAGAC. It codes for CASGPGLGQD. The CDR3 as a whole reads CASGPGLGQDTQYF.